A single sample gave rise to the 15 T cell receptor beta chains below, sequenced in a study of technical replicates of blood from a handful of donors. Sequencing used immunoSEQ multiplex PCR; TCRdb keeps in-frame clones, though not all of them. The sample includes approximately 73,000 clones, about 95% of them seen just once. Sequenced sample: T cells isolated from PBMCs. The receptor source for this set is a human donor in good health.

The rearrangement links TRBV5-1 to TRBJ2-7, with 8 bases aligning to TRBD2. Germline values: CDR1 SGHRS, CDR2 YFSETQ. J lost 6 bases, V lost 1 base, and 6 bases had no gene match. The CDR3 contains 14 residues. The CDR3 protein is CASSLSGGPLEQYF. The CDR3 region has the DNA TGCGCCAGCAGCTTGAGCGGGGGTCCCCTCGAGCAGTACTTC.

V and J are TRBV11-3 and TRBJ2-7; D unresolved. V was cut by 5 bases and J by 1 base, with 18 bases left in between. The CDR3 is made up of 16 amino acids. Per the germline V gene, CDR1 is SGHNT and CDR2 is YENEEA. The CDR3 DNA reads TGTGCCAGCAGCGCTACCGGGTCCGACCCTTCCTACGAGCAGTACTTC. Translating gives CASSATGSDPSYEQYF. The complete variable domain, with remaining parts taken from reference TRBV11-3 and TRBJ2-7, reads EAGVVQSPRYKIIEKKQPVAFWCNPISGHNTLYWYLQNLGQGPELLIRYENEEAVDDSQLPKDRFSAERLKGVDSTLKIQPAELGDSAVYLCASSATGSDPSYEQYFGPGTRLTVT.

This chain connects TRBV5-4 to TRBJ2-7; 8 nucleotides match TRBD1. In germline, CDR1 is SGHNT, CDR2 YYREEE (reference sequence). The CDR3 extends over 15 amino acids. Losses at the gene ends were 4 bases for V and 3 bases for J; bases not matched to a gene: 9. The CDR3 nucleotides are TGTGCCAGCAGCCTTGCGGACAGGGATAGCTACGAGCAGTACTTC. Residues: CASSLADRDSYEQYF.

The chain is built from TRBV5-1 and TRBJ2-3; weak D call: TRBD2 (5 bases). Germline V lookup: CDR1 SGHRS, CDR2 YFSETQ. The CDR3 is 14 amino acids. V was pared by 1 base and J by 7 bases, with 13 bases between. The CDR3 region is CASSLYTLANTQYF. CDR3 DNA sequence: TGCGCCAGCAGCTTGTATACGTTAGCGAATACGCAGTATTTT.

This chain uses TRBV5-1 with TRBJ2-7; 7 bases agree with TRBD2. V gave up 5 bases and J gave up 1 base; unmatched junction bases: 6. There are 14 residues in the CDR3. Germline V lookup: CDR1 SGHRS, CDR2 YFSETQ. The CDR3 DNA reads as TGCGCCAGCAGAGCTGGGACTATGTCCTACGAGCAGTACTTC. This translates into CASRAGTMSYEQYF.

This chain links TRBV6-5 with TRBJ2-3, with 7 bases aligning to TRBD1. Germline V CDR1 and CDR2: MNHEY, SVGAGI. The CDR3 loop spans 16 amino acids. With 0 bases clipped from V and 4 bases from J, the junction kept 7 bases outside the gene matches. In DNA form, the CDR3 reads TGTGCCAGCAGTTACTCCCTACAGGGGAGCCCAGATACGCAGTATTTT. Its protein product is CASSYSLQGSPDTQYF.

This rearrangement joins TRBV6-4 to TRBJ2-3, with TRBD2 matching over 7 bases. There are 17 residues in the CDR3. CDR1 is MRHNA, CDR2 SNTAGT, per germline. Germline trimming cut 4 bases from V and 2 bases from J; bases unmatched to any gene: 12. The CDR3 loop is CASSAGGSGSPTDTQYF. In DNA, the CDR3 is TGTGCCAGCAGTGCCGGCGGGAGTGGCTCTCCCACAGATACGCAGTATTTT.

The rearrangement links TRBV28 to TRBJ1-1; D might be TRBD1 (6 bases). The length of the CDR3 is 11 residues. In germline, CDR1 is MDHEN, CDR2 SYDVKM. Trimming took off 8 bases at V and 6 bases at J, with 10 bases between the two ends. The CDR3 nucleotides read TGTGCCAGCCACACAGGGTCTGAAGCTTTCTTT. It encodes CASHTGSEAFF.

The chain employs TRBV13 and TRBJ1-1, with D maybe TRBD1 (6 bases). The CDR3 runs 13 residues. The germline V gene has CDR1 PRHDT and CDR2 FYEKMQ (reference sequence). V was shortened by 5 bases and J by 2 bases, with 9 bases between the two germline ends. CDR3 in amino acids: CASSVRGNTEAFF. The CDR3 nucleotides are TGTGCCAGCAGCGTCAGGGGAAACACTGAAGCTTTCTTT.

The rearrangement joins TRBV6-1 to TRBJ2-1; 7 positions agree with TRBD1. Germline lookup yields CDR1 MNHNS and CDR2 SASEGT. V shed 0 bases, J shed 3 bases, and the junction held 11 bases outside the gene matches. CDR3 length: 18 residues. The CDR3 DNA sequence: TGTGCCAGCAGTGAAGCAGCCGACAGGGTGAATTACTACAATGAGCAGTTCTTC. It yields the protein CASSEAADRVNYYNEQFF.

The J gene is TRBJ2-1, the V gene TRBV10-3, with D maybe TRBD1 (6 bases). Trimming stripped 5 bases from V and 5 bases from J, with 22 bases between. Germline loops: CDR1 ENHRY, CDR2 SYGVKD. This CDR3 has 17 amino acids. CDR3 residues: CAISTNQRGSINNEQFF. DNA of the CDR3: TGTGCCATCAGTACAAATCAGAGGGGGAGTATCAACAATGAGCAGTTCTTC.

This chain uses TRBV2 with TRBJ1-6; no clear D. The CDR3 spans 12 residues. V gave up 7 bases and J gave up 9 bases, with 10 bases separating them. CDR1 SNHLY and CDR2 FYNNEI come from the germline V gene. CDR3 bases: TGTGCCAGCAACGGACGGGGTTCACCCCTCCACTTT. Its protein is CASNGRGSPLHF.

The V call is TRBV6-5, the J call TRBJ1-3; D gene unclear. The CDR3 covers 12 residues. V lost 6 bases, J lost 1 base, and 4 bases lay in between. From germline, CDR1 is MNHEY and CDR2 SVGAGI. The CDR3 here is CASSPSGNTIYF. The CDR3 DNA is TGTGCCAGCAGCCCGTCTGGAAACACCATATATTTT.

Only one count was recorded for this clone. The chain has TRBV30 and TRBJ2-7; 9 bases line up with TRBD1. From germline, CDR1 is GTSNPN and CDR2 SVGIG (reference sequence). Trimming took 4 bases from V and 4 from J; bases not matched to a gene: 14. This CDR3 comprises 16 residues. The CDR3: CAWTLGPGQGLYEQYF. The DNA of the CDR3 is TGTGCCTGGACCTTGGGTCCGGGACAGGGCCTTTACGAGCAGTACTTC.

The chain has TRBV6-6 and TRBJ2-7, with D maybe TRBD2 (5 bases). The CDR3 totals 14 residues. Looked up from germline, CDR1 is MNHNY and CDR2 is SVGAGI (reference sequence). Trimming removed 6 bases at V and 2 bases at J, with 14 bases between. CDR3 DNA: TGTGCCAGCAGACCCACGGGATCCCCCTACGAGCAGTACTTC. As protein: CASRPTGSPYEQYF.